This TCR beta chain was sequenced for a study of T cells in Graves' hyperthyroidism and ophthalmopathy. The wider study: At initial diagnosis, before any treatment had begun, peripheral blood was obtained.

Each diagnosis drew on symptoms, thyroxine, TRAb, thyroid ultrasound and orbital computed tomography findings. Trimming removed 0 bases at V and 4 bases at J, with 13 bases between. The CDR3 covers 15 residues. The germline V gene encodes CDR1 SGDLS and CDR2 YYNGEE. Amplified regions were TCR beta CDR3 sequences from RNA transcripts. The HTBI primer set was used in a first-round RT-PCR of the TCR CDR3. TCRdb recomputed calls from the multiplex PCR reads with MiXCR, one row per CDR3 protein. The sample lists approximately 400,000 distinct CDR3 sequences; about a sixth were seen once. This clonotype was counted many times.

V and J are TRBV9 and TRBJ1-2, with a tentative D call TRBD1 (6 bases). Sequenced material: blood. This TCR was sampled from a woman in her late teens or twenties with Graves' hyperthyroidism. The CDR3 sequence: CASSVGDTKIYGYTF. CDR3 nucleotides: TGTGCCAGCAGCGTAGGGGACACCAAGATCTATGGCTACACCTTC.